Following are 8 T cell receptor beta chains from one sample sequenced in a study of T-cell memory formation after mild COVID-19. Each CDR3 protein is one row after TCRdb ran MiXCR on the 5' RACE reads. The sample lists 200,000 to 250,000 distinct CDR3 sequences; 8% to 10% were seen once. Source material: PBMCs or a T cell subset sorted from them (not recorded which). The receptors shown here come from a man aged 18 to 30 who had mild COVID-19 (a few samples of this study predate the infection). Cell type and time point are not known.

The CDR3 nucleotides are TGCGCCAGCAGCCTAGGGTTGTCGGACACTGAAGCTTTCTTT. Translated, it gives CASSLGLSDTEAFF. The rearrangement uses TRBV5-1 and TRBJ1-1; D remains unclear. Germline V lookup: CDR1 SGHRS, CDR2 YFSETQ. The V end lost 4 bases, the J end lost 3 bases, and 13 bases lay between the germline ends. The CDR3 has 14 residues. The variable domain in full, completed from reference TRBV5-1 and TRBJ1-1, reads KAGVTQTPRYLIKTRGQQVTLSCSPISGHRSVSWYQQTPGQGLQFLFEYFSETQRNKGNFPGRFSGRQFSNSRSEMNVSTLELGDSALYLCASSLGLSDTEAFFGQGTRLTVV.

This clonotype was observed at least ten times. The V gene is TRBV27, the J gene TRBJ2-7; 8 bases are a match to TRBD1. The germline V gene has CDR1 MNHEY and CDR2 SMNVEV (reference sequence). Trimming cost V 6 bases and J 3 bases; bases outside gene matches: 4. The CDR3 covers 13 residues. The DNA for the CDR3 is TGTGCCAGCAGCCTACAGGGGGGCTACGAGCAGTACTTC. Its protein product is CASSLQGGYEQYF.

The rearrangement joins TRBV12-3 or TRBV12-4 to TRBJ1-4; TRBD1 agrees at 10 bases. The CDR3 spans 14 residues. J gave up 8 bases and V 3 bases, and 3 bases lay outside the gene matches. CDR3 amino acids: CASSFGQGEEKLFF. CDR3 nucleotide sequence: TGTGCCAGCAGTTTCGGACAGGGGGAGGAAAAACTGTTTTTT.

The genes are TRBV11-1 and TRBJ2-5; a weak D match, TRBD1 (6 bases). The germline gives CDR1 SGHAT, CDR2 FQDESV (reference sequence). The CDR3 extends over 15 amino acids. Trimming removed 4 bases at V and 3 bases at J, with 15 bases between. The CDR3 protein is CASSYTYRTEETQYF. The CDR3 DNA reads TGTGCCAGCAGCTACACTTACCGGACAGAAGAGACCCAGTACTTC.

This clonotype came up a few times. This CDR3 is CASSLITERGYTF. CDR3 sequence (DNA): TGTGCCAGCAGCTTAATCACGGAGCGGGGCTACACCTTC. V gene TRBV7-9 combines with J gene TRBJ1-2; D not resolved. Germline V lookup: CDR1 SEHNR, CDR2 FQNEAQ (reference sequence). V lost 2 bases and J 8 bases, leaving 12 bases between the germline ends. The CDR3 loop spans 13 amino acids.

The sample holds many counts of this clonotype. The chain combines TRBV7-2 with TRBJ2-1; maybe TRBD2 (7 bases). Germline CDR1 reads SGHTA; CDR2 reads FQGNSA. This CDR3 comprises 15 residues. The V end was cut by 3 bases, the J end by 6 bases, with 15 bases between. The CDR3 DNA reads TGTGCCAGCAGCTTGGGGGGGGGCTGGCTCAATGAGCAGTTCTTC. Protein sequence: CASSLGGGWLNEQFF.

V and J are TRBV6-2 or TRBV6-3 and TRBJ1-1, with D unclear. The V end lost 8 bases, the J end lost 1 base, and 8 bases lay between the germline ends. CDR3 size: 12 residues. The V gene's germline CDR1 is MNHEY and CDR2 SVGEGT. The CDR3 DNA reads as TGTGCCAGCCACGACCCGAACACTGAAGCTTTCTTT. Translation gives CASHDPNTEAFF.

This clonotype has a handful of counts. The chain joins TRBV2 to TRBJ2-2; D is uncertain. CDR1 is SNHLY and CDR2 is FYNNEI in the germline V gene. The V end lost 8 bases, the J end lost 0 bases, and 13 bases lay between the germline ends. This CDR3 has 15 residues. The CDR3 region has the DNA TGTGCCAGCTTGGGTGGGCACCCGAACACCGGGGAGCTGTTTTTT. Amino acids: CASLGGHPNTGELFF.